This T cell receptor beta chain was captured in a study of somatic mutations in cytotoxic T cells in rheumatoid arthritis. Study details: Patients gave 30 ml EDTA peripheral blood immediately after diagnosis, prior to starting treatment. Among the T-cell populations stained with V beta antibodies, some were separated by flow sorting at nearly 100% purity, including V beta1+ cells whose TCRB was sequenced. Findings of the study overall: The study found no significant difference in CD8+ T-cell clonality between rheumatoid arthritis patients and age-matched healthy controls. In about an eighth of the roughly 60 patients, the largest CD8+ clone exceeded 20% of CD8+ cells.

Germline V CDR1 and CDR2: MNHEY, SVGAGI. Trimming took 4 bases from V and 6 from J, leaving 16 bases between them. The CDR3 runs 15 residues. As to this clone: What it binds is unknown.

TCRdb keeps only in-frame clones here, not all; method: immunoSEQ multiplex PCR. This repertoire shows around 20,000 clones, under 85% found once; its top ten account for approximately 11%. The receptor's source is a man between 18 and 35 years old with rheumatoid arthritis. The rearrangement links TRBV6-5 to TRBJ2-1, with a tentative D call TRBD1 (5 bases). The sample comprised CD8+ T cells sorted from blood. The CDR3 DNA follows: TGTGCCAGCAGTTCGACAGTCTACCTCGGCAATGAGCAGTTCTTC. As protein: CASSSTVYLGNEQFF.